A single sample is the source of the 20 T cell receptor beta chains below, sequenced in a study of T cell responses to AZD1222 COVID-19 vaccine. Some clones are missing from TCRdb's copy, which holds only in-frame ones; the method was immunoSEQ multiplex PCR. This sample yields 150,000 to 200,000 clones, of which 91% are seen a single time; roughly 3.5% belongs to the top ten. This specimen was peripheral blood, taken 28 days after the second AZD1222 dose. The receptor source for this set is an adult who received the AZD1222 COVID-19 vaccine.

The rearrangement uses TRBV18 and TRBJ2-7; 13 bases map to TRBD2. The germline CDR1 and CDR2 sequences are KGHSH and LQKENI. The ends lost 2 bases at V and 3 bases at J; junction bases unmatched: 4. CDR3 length equals 16 residues. CDR3 sequence (DNA): TGTGCCAGCTCACCAGCCGGGACTAGCGGGAACTACGAGCAGTACTTC. Its protein is CASSPAGTSGNYEQYF. The complete variable domain, with remaining parts taken from reference TRBV18 and TRBJ2-7, reads NAGVMQNPRHLVRRRGQEARLRCSPMKGHSHVYWYRQLPEEGLKFMVYLQKENIIDESGMPKERFSAEFPKEGPSILRIQQVVRGDSAAYFCASSPAGTSGNYEQYFGPGTRLTVT.

This sequence joins TRBV19 and TRBJ1-2; D gene unclear. The CDR3 extends over 9 amino acids. Trimming cost V 9 bases and J 5 bases, with 4 bases left between them. Germline V gene data show CDR1 as LNHDA and CDR2 as SQIVND (reference sequence). CDR3 coding DNA: TGTGCCAGCGGTTATGGCTACACCTTC. Translating gives CASGYGYTF.

V usage is TRBV2 and J usage is TRBJ2-7, with D hard to call. The V end was cut by 8 bases, the J end by 1 base, with 9 bases between. CDR1 SNHLY and CDR2 FYNNEI come from the germline V gene. The CDR3 has 12 residues. The CDR3 spells CASGKGSYEQYF. The CDR3 coding sequence is TGTGCCAGCGGGAAGGGTTCCTACGAGCAGTACTTC.

This clone was counted between two and nine times. This chain uses TRBV11-3 with TRBJ2-5; the D gene is possibly TRBD1 (6 bases). V was cut by 4 bases and J by 2 bases, with 17 bases left in between. Germline V CDR1 and CDR2: SGHNT, YENEEA. The CDR3 has 16 residues. Here the CDR3 DNA reads TGTGCCAGCAGCTCCTATAGGACAGAAATTCAAGAGACCCAGTACTTC. This codes for CASSSYRTEIQETQYF.

CDR3 region: CASSYPGREQYF. The CDR3 nucleotides read TGTGCCAGCAGCTACCCCGGGCGCGAGCAGTACTTC. The chain couples TRBV3-1 (or the pseudogene TRBV3-2) to TRBJ2-7; D gene unclear. The CDR3 loop spans 12 amino acids. Per germline, CDR1 LGHDT and CDR2 YNNKEL (reference sequence). Trimming stripped 5 bases from V and 6 bases from J, with 11 bases between.

The chain is built from TRBV27 and TRBJ2-7, with no clear D. Between the trimmed V and J ends, which lost 2 bases and 0 bases, there was a span of 17 bases. Germline V gene data show CDR1 as MNHEY and CDR2 as SMNVEV (reference sequence). The CDR3 length is 17 residues. Here the CDR3 reads CASSLVYSGRYSYEQYF. DNA of the CDR3: TGTGCCAGCAGTTTAGTGTATTCTGGCAGGTACTCCTACGAGCAGTACTTC.

J is TRBJ2-1 and V is TRBV7-6; D is perhaps TRBD2 (6 bases). CDR1 is SGHVS, CDR2 FNYEAQ, per germline. This CDR3 comprises 17 residues. The V gene lost 4 bases and the J gene lost 0 bases, with 16 bases spanning the gap. CDR3 sequence reads: CASSSRFAGSSYNEQFF. CDR3 in DNA: TGTGCCAGCAGCTCCCGTTTTGCCGGGAGCTCCTACAATGAGCAGTTCTTC.

The chain couples TRBV28 to TRBJ1-4; D remains ambiguous. The germline CDR1 and CDR2 sequences are MDHEN and SYDVKM. Trimming pared 6 bases from V and 5 bases from J, leaving 13 bases between. The CDR3 is 14 residues long. In nucleotides, the CDR3 is TGTGCCAGCAGGACCCCGGACGGGAATGAAAAACTGTTTTTT. Its translation: CASRTPDGNEKLFF. The variable domain in full, with the rest retrieved from reference TRBV28 and TRBJ1-4, is DVKVTQSSRYLVKRTGEKVFLECVQDMDHENMFWYRQDPGLGLRLIYFSYDVKMKEKGDIPEGYSVSREKKERFSLILESASTNQTSMYLCASRTPDGNEKLFFGSGTQLSVL.

The chain couples TRBV19 to TRBJ1-2, with TRBD1 matching over 7 bases. The germline V gene has CDR1 LNHDA and CDR2 SQIVND (reference sequence). V gave up 2 bases and J gave up 3 bases; unmatched junction bases: 9. The length of the CDR3 is 16 residues. CDR3 region: CASSIPGGTVDYGYTF. As DNA, the CDR3 is TGTGCCAGTAGTATACCCGGAGGGACAGTGGACTATGGCTACACCTTC.

The chain employs TRBV14 and TRBJ1-2, with D possibly TRBD1 on 5 matching bases. From germline, CDR1 is SGHDN and CDR2 FVKESK. V was shortened by 0 bases and J by 10 bases, with 9 bases between the two germline ends. The CDR3 runs 12 residues. The CDR3 region has the DNA TGTGCCAGCAGCCAAGAGACAGTGGACTACACCTTC. Translated, it gives CASSQETVDYTF.

The rearrangement links TRBV4-1 to TRBJ2-4; 9 nucleotides match TRBD2. The CDR3 consists of 17 residues. The V segment lost 4 bases and the J segment 1 base; nucleotides outside the gene matches: 8. The V gene's germline CDR1 is MGHRA and CDR2 YSYEKL. CDR3 residues: CASSPSGEKGAKNIQYF. CDR3 bases: TGCGCCAGCAGCCCTAGCGGGGAGAAAGGGGCCAAAAACATTCAGTACTTC.

The genes are TRBV23-1 and TRBJ1-1, with D unresolved. TRBV23-1 is annotated as an ORF whose role is uncertain. This CDR3 has 12 amino acids. V was trimmed by 7 bases and J by 4 bases, leaving 10 bases between them. The CDR3 sequence is CASTRPGTEAFF. The CDR3 DNA reads as TGCGCCAGCACTCGGCCGGGCACTGAAGCTTTCTTT.

The chain combines TRBV12-3 or TRBV12-4 with TRBJ1-6; no firm D call. This CDR3 is 13 amino acids long. The V and J ends lost 1 base and 7 bases respectively, with 5 bases between them. CDR3 in DNA: TGTGCCAGCAGTTTAGGGGCCAATTCACCCCTCCACTTT. It translates to CASSLGANSPLHF.

The chain uses TRBV25-1 and TRBJ2-7; 11 bases map to TRBD2. V was pared by 4 bases and J by 7 bases, with 9 bases of the junction left unmatched. The CDR3 runs 15 residues. Looked up from germline, CDR1 is MGHDK and CDR2 is SYGVNS. The CDR3 loop is CASSGGTSGVYEQYF. In nucleotides, the CDR3 is TGTGCCAGCAGTGGGGGGACTAGCGGAGTGTATGAGCAGTACTTC.

The V call is TRBV3-1 (or the pseudogene TRBV3-2), the J call TRBJ2-1; TRBD2 agrees at 12 bases. Germline V gene sequence: CDR1 LGHDT, CDR2 YNNKEL (reference sequence). Trimming at V came to 5 bases and at J to 7 bases, leaving 3 bases not matched to a gene. There are 14 residues in the CDR3. CDR3 nucleotides: TGTGCCAGCAGCTTCGGACTAGCGGGAAATGAGCAGTTCTTC. It encodes CASSFGLAGNEQFF.

The chain recombines TRBV29-1 with TRBJ2-1; unclear D gene. This CDR3 region has 12 residues. V was pared by 6 bases and J by 8 bases, with 14 bases between. Germline loops: CDR1 SQVTM, CDR2 ANQGSEA. The CDR3 reads CSVRGPYYEQFF. CDR3 DNA sequence: TGCAGCGTCCGAGGCCCATACTATGAGCAGTTCTTC.

The V gene is TRBV14, the J gene TRBJ1-2; D might be TRBD1 (5 bases). Germline V gene lookup returns CDR1 SGHDN and CDR2 FVKESK. The CDR3 sequence is 15 residues long. V dropped 0 bases and J dropped 6 bases, with 14 bases sitting between them. The chain's CDR3 is CASSQDVEGRHGYTF. The CDR3 DNA follows: TGTGCCAGCAGCCAAGACGTCGAGGGGAGGCATGGCTACACCTTC.

CDR3 nucleotide sequence: TGTGCCAGCAGCTTAGTTTCGCTCACGCAAGAGACCCAGTACTTC. Its protein product is CASSLVSLTQETQYF. This chain connects TRBV7-9 to TRBJ2-5; no clear D. V was cut by 1 base and J by 2 bases, with 11 bases left in between. The CDR3 has 15 amino acids. CDR1 is SEHNR and CDR2 is FQNEAQ in the germline V gene (reference sequence).

The chain couples TRBV19 to TRBJ2-5; tentatively, D is TRBD1 (5 bases). This CDR3 has 13 amino acids. Deletions cut 4 bases from V and 4 bases from J, with 10 bases between. Per the germline V gene, CDR1 is LNHDA and CDR2 is SQIVND (reference sequence). Written as DNA, the CDR3 is TGTGCCAGTAGTAAAGGACAATCAGAGACCCAGTACTTC. Residues: CASSKGQSETQYF.

J is TRBJ2-1 and V is TRBV6-5, with TRBD1 as a possible D gene (5 bases). This CDR3 is 15 amino acids long. Germline CDR1 MNHEY, CDR2 SVGAGI. The V gene lost 5 bases and the J gene lost 4 bases, with 15 bases spanning the gap. CDR3: CASSLAGLEYNEQFF. The CDR3 DNA sequence: TGTGCCAGCAGTCTGGCAGGGCTCGAGTACAATGAGCAGTTCTTC.